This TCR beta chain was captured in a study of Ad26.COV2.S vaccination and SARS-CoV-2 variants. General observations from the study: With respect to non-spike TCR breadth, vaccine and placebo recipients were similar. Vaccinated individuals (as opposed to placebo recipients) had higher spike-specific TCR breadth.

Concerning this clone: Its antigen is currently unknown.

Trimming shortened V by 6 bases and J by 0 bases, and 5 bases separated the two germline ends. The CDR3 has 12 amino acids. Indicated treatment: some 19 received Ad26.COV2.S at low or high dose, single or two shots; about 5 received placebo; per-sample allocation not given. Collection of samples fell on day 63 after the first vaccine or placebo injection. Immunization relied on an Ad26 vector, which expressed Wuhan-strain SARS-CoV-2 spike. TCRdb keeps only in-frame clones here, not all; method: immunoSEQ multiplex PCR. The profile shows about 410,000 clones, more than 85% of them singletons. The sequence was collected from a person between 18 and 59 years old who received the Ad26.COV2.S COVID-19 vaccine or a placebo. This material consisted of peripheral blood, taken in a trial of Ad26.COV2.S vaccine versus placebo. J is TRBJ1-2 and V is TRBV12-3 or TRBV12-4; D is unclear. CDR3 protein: CASRRANYGYTF. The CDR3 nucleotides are TGTGCCAGCAGGCGAGCTAACTATGGCTACACCTTC.